The 3 T cell receptor beta chains below all came from one sample that was sequenced in a study of T cell responses to AZD1222 COVID-19 vaccine. The table came from immunoSEQ multiplex PCR; TCRdb's copy has only in-frame clones and leaves some out. The data hold some 81,000 clones, with around 90% observed a single time. The specimen comprised peripheral blood, sampled 28 days after the second AZD1222 dose. The receptors shown here come from an adult who received the AZD1222 COVID-19 vaccine.

The genes are TRBV3-1 (or the pseudogene TRBV3-2) and TRBJ2-7; possibly TRBD2 for D (6 bases). Germline assignment: CDR1 LGHDT and CDR2 YNNKEL (reference sequence). This CDR3 is built from 14 residues. The germline V and J ends were trimmed by 2 bases and 5 bases, with 13 bases remaining between them. CDR3 loop: CASSQLDGGDEQYF. In DNA form, the CDR3 reads TGTGCCAGCAGCCAACTGGACGGGGGAGACGAGCAGTACTTC.

The V gene is TRBV18, the J gene TRBJ1-5; 9 bases are shared with TRBD1. V was pared by 2 bases and J by 7 bases, with 9 bases of the junction left unmatched. The CDR3 is 16 residues long. Germline V gene data show CDR1 as KGHSH and CDR2 as LQKENI. The CDR3 sequence is CASSPETGGRIQPQHF. In DNA, the CDR3 is TGTGCCAGCTCACCAGAGACAGGGGGAAGGATACAGCCCCAGCATTTT.

This clone is termed medium-sized (0.01 to 0.1%). DNA for the CDR3: TGTGCCAGCAGTTTGAGGAGTCCTGGGGGTGCTGAAGCTTTCTTT. This sequence encodes CASSLRSPGGAEAFF. J is TRBJ1-1 and V is TRBV28; TRBD1 is a possible D gene (5 bases). V was cut by 3 bases and J by 6 bases, with 17 bases left in between. The CDR3 loop spans 15 amino acids. Per germline, CDR1 MDHEN and CDR2 SYDVKM.